Each of the 5 T cell receptor beta chains below was sequenced from the same sample in a study of T cell responses to AZD1222 COVID-19 vaccine. Clones were sequenced by immunoSEQ multiplex PCR, and TCRdb holds only the in-frame ones, with some missing. Seen here are just over 95,000 clones, 85% to 90% observed once, and the top ten hold approximately 3.7%. The material sequenced was peripheral blood, taken on day 0 of AZD1222 vaccination. These receptors all stem from an adult in good health.

V and J are TRBV2 and TRBJ1-5; no clear D. There are 13 residues in the CDR3. CDR1 is SNHLY and CDR2 is FYNNEI in the germline V gene. The V end lost 7 bases, the J end lost 4 bases, and 11 bases lay between the germline ends. The CDR3 is CASNRRENQPQHF. The CDR3 coding sequence is TGTGCCAGCAATAGACGGGAAAATCAGCCCCAGCATTTT.

As to this clone: At one of its ends the junction is not consistent with the germline gene, which may arise from a read error. The chain recombines TRBV10-1 with TRBJ2-1, with 7 bases fitting TRBD2. Germline CDR1 WNHNN, CDR2 SYGVQD (reference sequence). The CDR3 extends over 16 amino acids. The CDR3 DNA reads as TGCGCCAGCAGGACGCCCCACAGAAGGGACTACGATGAGCAGTTCTTC. Translated: CASRTPHRRDYDEQFF.

The chain carries TRBV6-5 and TRBJ2-7; D not certain. The CDR3 spans 15 residues. Per germline, CDR1 MNHEY and CDR2 SVGAGI. V shed 0 bases and J shed 4 bases, with 13 bases lying between them. The CDR3 protein is CASSYSPDKGYEQYF. The CDR3 DNA sequence: TGTGCCAGCAGTTACTCCCCCGACAAAGGATACGAGCAGTACTTC.

The rearrangement uses TRBV20-1 and TRBJ2-1; D is unresolved. Looked up from germline, CDR1 is DFQATT and CDR2 is SNEGSKA (reference sequence). V lost 1 base and J 5 bases, leaving 3 bases between the germline ends. CDR3 size: 11 residues. The DNA for the CDR3 is TGCAGTGCTAGAGTCAACAATGAGCAGTTCTTC. The encoded protein is CSARVNNEQFF.

This chain joins TRBV4-2 and TRBJ2-3; 9 nucleotides line up with TRBD2. Trimming took 0 bases from V and 1 from J; bases not matched to a gene: 2. Looked up from germline, CDR1 is LGHNA and CDR2 is YNFKEQ. The CDR3 runs 16 residues. CDR3 nucleotide sequence: TGTGCCAGCAGCCAAGAGCGGGGGGGCGGCACAGATACGCAGTATTTT. Protein product: CASSQERGGGTDTQYF.